The 17 T cell receptor beta chains presented below share a single source sample, sequenced in a study of cytomegalovirus exposure and HLA in healthy donors. Measured with immunoSEQ multiplex PCR; TCRdb has only the in-frame clones, and not every one. The sample holds 300,000 to 400,000 clones, approximately 88% seen once. Sequencing input: PBMCs. Receptor source: a young man in good health and CMV-seronegative.

The chain combines TRBV5-6 with TRBJ2-7; TRBD1 matches at 7 bases. The V and J ends lost 6 bases and 3 bases, in that order; junction bases with no gene match: 6. Per the germline V gene, CDR1 is SGHDT and CDR2 is YYEEEE. The CDR3 consists of 13 residues. As DNA, the CDR3 is TGTGCCAGCACACACAGGGGATTCTACGAGCAGTACTTC. It translates to CASTHRGFYEQYF.

A few counts support this clone. The CDR3 DNA is TGTGCCAGCAGTGGAGAAGACAGCGATTTCTATGGCTACACCTTC. Its translation: CASSGEDSDFYGYTF. V is TRBV2 and J is TRBJ1-2, with D tentatively TRBD1 (5 bases). Trimming cost V 4 bases and J 4 bases, with 16 bases left between them. CDR1 and CDR2 from the germline V gene are SNHLY and FYNNEI. CDR3 length equals 15 residues. Filled out from reference TRBV2 and TRBJ1-2, the complete variable domain reads EPEVTQTPSHQVTQMGQEVILRCVPISNHLYFYWYRQILGQKVEFLVSFYNNEISEKSEIFDDQFSVERPDGSNFTLKIRSTKLEDSAMYFCASSGEDSDFYGYTFGSGTRLTVV.

The rearrangement uses TRBV14 and TRBJ2-3, with D possibly matching TRBD2 (5 bases). Trimming removed 0 bases from V and 3 bases from J, with 16 bases in between. The CDR3 extends over 17 amino acids. The germline V gene encodes CDR1 SGHDN and CDR2 FVKESK. CDR3 in amino acids: CASSQDLLGIGTDTQYF. The CDR3 DNA reads as TGTGCCAGCAGCCAAGATCTCCTCGGGATAGGGACAGATACGCAGTATTTT. The variable domain in full, with the rest retrieved from reference TRBV14 and TRBJ2-3, is EAGVTQFPSHSVIEKGQTVTLRCDPISGHDNLYWYRRVMGKEIKFLLHFVKESKQDESGMPNNRFLAERTGGTYSTLKVQPAELEDSGVYFCASSQDLLGIGTDTQYFGPGTRLTVL.

V gene TRBV5-6 combines with J gene TRBJ1-1; no reliable D call. The ends were cut back, 2 bases at V and 4 bases at J, with 9 bases in the middle. In germline, CDR1 is SGHDT, CDR2 YYEEEE. CDR3 size: 13 residues. The CDR3 DNA is TGTGCCAGCAGCTTCTCTCGGGGCACTGAAGCTTTCTTT. Amino acids: CASSFSRGTEAFF.

This chain connects TRBV7-8 to TRBJ1-2, with D unclear. This CDR3 comprises 15 residues. V shed 2 bases and J shed 3 bases, with 13 bases lying between them. The germline CDR1 and CDR2 sequences are SGHVS and FQNEAQ. As DNA, the CDR3 is TGTGCCAGCAGCTTAATTAGGGCCGGGGACTATGGCTACACCTTC. It is translated as CASSLIRAGDYGYTF.

This chain links TRBV27 with TRBJ1-2, with 9 nucleotides matching TRBD1. The CDR3 covers 17 residues. Unmatched junction bases numbered 10, after V lost 5 bases and J lost 0 bases. Germline V lookup: CDR1 MNHEY, CDR2 SMNVEV (reference sequence). CDR3 coding DNA: TGTGCCAGCAGTCGTACACAGGGGGCCGCATCTAACTATGGCTACACCTTC. It translates to CASSRTQGAASNYGYTF.

The chain links TRBV7-2 to TRBJ1-1, with unresolved D. Between the trimmed V and J ends, which lost 1 base and 7 bases, there was a span of 19 bases. The germline gives CDR1 SGHTA, CDR2 FQGNSA. The CDR3 consists of 16 residues. The CDR3 is CASSLVIYGLDGEAFF. As DNA, the CDR3 is TGTGCCAGCAGCTTAGTTATTTACGGACTAGATGGTGAAGCTTTCTTT.

This clone was seen a handful of times. The chain employs TRBV18 and TRBJ1-5, with 7 bases that match TRBD1. Germline V gene sequence: CDR1 KGHSH, CDR2 LQKENI. The CDR3 covers 14 residues. V lost 3 bases and J lost 5; bases outside the gene matches: 4. CDR3 nucleotide sequence: TGTGCCAGCTCACCGACAGGGCCCTATCAGCCCCAGCATTTT. Its translation is CASSPTGPYQPQHF. The variable domain in full, with the rest retrieved from reference TRBV18 and TRBJ1-5, is NAGVMQNPRHLVRRRGQEARLRCSPMKGHSHVYWYRQLPEEGLKFMVYLQKENIIDESGMPKERFSAEFPKEGPSILRIQQVVRGDSAAYFCASSPTGPYQPQHFGDGTRLSIL.

In the case of this clone: At one end, the junction sequence differs from germline, possibly due to a read error. The rearrangement joins TRBV29-1 to TRBJ1-2; 9 positions match TRBD1. The CDR3 has 16 residues. CDR1 is SQVTM and CDR2 is ANQGSEA in the germline V gene. The CDR3 DNA reads TGCAGCGTCGAAGACCGGGACAGGGTATTAAAATATGGCTACACCTTC. This translates into CSVEDRDRVLKYGYTF.

J is TRBJ2-2 and V is TRBV18; 8 bases map to TRBD1. CDR1 KGHSH and CDR2 LQKENI come from the germline V gene. V shed 2 bases and J 6 bases; nucleotides not matched to a gene: 2. The CDR3 has 14 amino acids. The CDR3 DNA is TGTGCCAGCTCACCAGAGACAGGGGCCGGGGAGCTGTTTTTT. Protein sequence: CASSPETGAGELFF.

This chain joins TRBV2 and TRBJ1-5; TRBD1 matches 12 bases. The ends lost 6 bases at V and 7 bases at J; junction bases unmatched: 10. The CDR3 runs to 16 residues. From germline, CDR1 is SNHLY and CDR2 FYNNEI. Written as DNA, the CDR3 is TGTGCCAGCAGATCCCGGGACAGGGGGCGATCACAGCCCCAGCATTTT. Residues: CASRSRDRGRSQPQHF. The full variable domain, rest sourced from reference TRBV2 and TRBJ1-5, is EPEVTQTPSHQVTQMGQEVILRCVPISNHLYFYWYRQILGQKVEFLVSFYNNEISEKSEIFDDQFSVERPDGSNFTLKIRSTKLEDSAMYFCASRSRDRGRSQPQHFGDGTRLSIL.

J is TRBJ2-3 and V is TRBV9; 11 bases line up with TRBD2. The junction had 9 bases not matched to a gene; V was cut back by 3 bases and J by 6 bases. The length of the CDR3 is 16 residues. CDR1 is SGDLS, CDR2 YYNGEE, per germline. The CDR3 here is CASSAASGGLGDTQYF. The CDR3 coding sequence is TGTGCCAGCAGCGCTGCTAGCGGGGGGTTGGGGGATACGCAGTATTTT.

As regards this clone: One end of the junction is discordant with germline, which a read error may explain. CDR3: CVSTLKPGHRSPLHF. The CDR3, as DNA: TGTGTCAGTACCCTTAAACCGGGACACCGGTCACCCCTCCACTTT. J is TRBJ1-6 and V is TRBV19; D possibly corresponds to TRBD1 (6 bases). The CDR3 is made up of 15 amino acids. CDR1 is LNHDA and CDR2 is SQIVND in the germline V gene (reference sequence).

V and J are TRBV7-8 and TRBJ2-3, with D perhaps matching TRBD1 (5 bases). Trimming pared 1 base from V and 11 bases from J, leaving 13 bases between. CDR3 length equals 13 residues. Germline lookup yields CDR1 SGHVS and CDR2 FQNEAQ. CDR3 region: CASSLGGPGGQYF. The CDR3 coding sequence is TGTGCCAGCAGCTTAGGGGGCCCGGGCGGGCAGTATTTT.

This clone was counted once. V is TRBV23-1 and J is TRBJ2-3; a weak D match, TRBD1 (6 bases). TRBV23-1 counts as an open reading frame of uncertain function. Trimming took 4 bases from V and 5 from J, leaving 16 bases between them. CDR3 length: 15 residues. The CDR3 loop reads CASSPLRQVVDTQYF. The CDR3 DNA follows: TGCGCCAGCAGTCCCCTAAGACAGGTTGTAGATACGCAGTATTTT.

The chain employs TRBV7-9 and TRBJ2-7; D may be TRBD1 (6 bases). The CDR3 runs 14 residues. Germline CDR1 is SEHNR and CDR2 is FQNEAQ (reference sequence). V shed 3 bases and J shed 5 bases, with 14 bases lying between them. CDR3 coding DNA: TGTGCCAGCAGCTTCGGGACACTACTCCACGAGCAGTACTTC. Its protein is CASSFGTLLHEQYF.

The rearrangement uses TRBV4-1 and TRBJ1-3, with D possibly TRBD1 on 5 matching bases. CDR1 MGHRA and CDR2 YSYEKL come from the germline V gene. CDR3 length: 15 amino acids. V was trimmed by 1 base and J by 2 bases, leaving 9 bases between them. In nucleotides, the CDR3 is TGCGCCAGCAGCCAAGTGGCGACAGCTGGAAACACCATATATTTT. Residues: CASSQVATAGNTIYF.